This is a list of T cell receptor beta chains from one sample in a study of T-cell memory formation after mild COVID-19. TCRdb reanalysed the 5' RACE reads using MiXCR and keeps one entry per CDR3 protein. The sample carries more than 350,000 distinct CDR3 sequences, roughly 15% recorded once. Sequencing was performed on PBMCs or a T cell subset sorted from them (not recorded which). The origin of the receptors is a man between 18 and 29 years old who had mild COVID-19 (a few samples of this study predate the infection). Cell type and time point are not known. The CDR3 runs from the conserved cysteine through the conserved F or W. The order of the fields is V gene, J gene, clone size, D gene, CDR3 protein, CDR3 DNA. A D gene is named only where the DNA matches it firmly. Clone size is shown for a subset of rows, as once, few, many or a class of expanded clone.

V gene: TRBV7-2; J gene: TRBJ2-7; clone size: -; D gene: -; CDR3 protein: CASSSVWSGYEQYF; CDR3 DNA: TGTGCCAGCAGCTCCGTCTGGAGCGGGTACGAGCAGTACTTC
V gene: TRBV5-1; J gene: TRBJ2-1; clone size: many; D gene: TRBD2; CDR3 protein: CASSRAGSGGILDEQFF; CDR3 DNA: TGCGCCAGCAGTCGGGCGGGTAGCGGGGGTATATTAGATGAGCAGTTCTTC
V gene: TRBV18; J gene: TRBJ1-1; clone size: -; D gene: -; CDR3 protein: CASSPGQTGAEAFF; CDR3 DNA: TGTGCCAGCTCACCTGGACAGACGGGGGCTGAAGCTTTCTTT
V gene: TRBV18; J gene: TRBJ1-1; clone size: few; D gene: TRBD1; CDR3 protein: CASSYGQGANTEAFF; CDR3 DNA: TGTGCCAGCTCATACGGGCAGGGGGCAAACACTGAAGCTTTCTTT
V gene: TRBV27; J gene: TRBJ1-1; clone size: -; D gene: TRBD1; CDR3 protein: CASSLTSGGEAFF; CDR3 DNA: TGTGCCAGCAGTTTAACATCAGGGGGCGAAGCTTTCTTT
V gene: TRBV20-1; J gene: TRBJ1-5; clone size: -; D gene: -; CDR3 protein: CSAGETGDQPQHF; CDR3 DNA: TGCAGTGCTGGTGAGACCGGAGATCAGCCCCAGCATTTT
V gene: TRBV29-1; J gene: TRBJ1-1; clone size: few; D gene: TRBD1; CDR3 protein: CSVDPGQGVPEAFF; CDR3 DNA: TGCAGCGTTGATCCCGGACAGGGAGTCCCTGAAGCTTTCTTT
V gene: TRBV7-2; J gene: TRBJ2-3; clone size: many; D gene: -; CDR3 protein: CASSPGLWGQGDTQYF; CDR3 DNA: TGTGCCAGCAGCCCCGGTCTTTGGGGCCAAGGAGATACGCAGTATTTT
V gene: TRBV4-3; J gene: TRBJ1-5; clone size: many; D gene: TRBD1; CDR3 protein: CASSPTGDSYQPQHF; CDR3 DNA: TGCGCCAGCAGCCCAACAGGGGACAGTTATCAGCCCCAGCATTTT
V gene: TRBV6-6; J gene: TRBJ1-1; clone size: -; D gene: -; CDR3 protein: CASSYPAGNFRLNTEAFF; CDR3 DNA: TGTGCCAGCAGTTACCCCGCGGGAAATTTTCGCCTGAACACTGAAGCTTTCTTT
V gene: TRBV5-1; J gene: TRBJ2-5; clone size: -; D gene: -; CDR3 protein: CASSFGGSQETQYF; CDR3 DNA: TGCGCCAGCAGCTTCGGCGGGTCCCAAGAGACCCAGTACTTC
V gene: TRBV12-3/TRBV12-4; J gene: TRBJ2-7; clone size: -; D gene: -; CDR3 protein: CASSLSPRANEQYF; CDR3 DNA: TGTGCCAGCAGTTTAAGCCCCAGGGCGAACGAGCAGTACTTC
V gene: TRBV5-1; J gene: TRBJ2-2; clone size: few; D gene: -; CDR3 protein: CASARQENTGELFF; CDR3 DNA: TGCGCCAGCGCACGACAGGAAAACACCGGGGAGCTGTTTTTT
V gene: TRBV5-5; J gene: TRBJ2-7; clone size: few; D gene: -; CDR3 protein: CASSTTTPSYEQYF; CDR3 DNA: TGTGCCAGCAGCACCACGACACCCTCCTACGAGCAGTACTTC
V gene: TRBV5-1; J gene: TRBJ2-2; clone size: few; D gene: TRBD1; CDR3 protein: CASAGTGPGTGELFF; CDR3 DNA: TGCGCCAGCGCCGGGACAGGGCCAGGCACCGGGGAGCTGTTTTTT
V gene: TRBV4-1; J gene: TRBJ2-1; clone size: once; D gene: -; CDR3 protein: CASSQRGTEHEQFF; CDR3 DNA: TGCGCCAGCAGCCAGAGGGGAACCGAGCATGAGCAGTTCTTC
V gene: TRBV7-3; J gene: TRBJ1-6; clone size: few; D gene: TRBD1; CDR3 protein: CASSLSGQGNSPLHF; CDR3 DNA: TGTGCCAGCAGCTTATCGGGACAGGGGAATTCACCCCTCCACTTT
V gene: TRBV11-1; J gene: TRBJ2-3; clone size: -; D gene: TRBD2; CDR3 protein: CASTLGGGTDTQYF; CDR3 DNA: TGTGCCAGCACCCTCGGGGGGGGCACAGATACGCAGTATTTT
V gene: TRBV27; J gene: TRBJ1-1; clone size: few; D gene: -; CDR3 protein: CASSITVLREAFF; CDR3 DNA: TGTGCCAGCAGCATTACAGTCCTCCGTGAAGCTTTCTTT
V gene: TRBV6-2/TRBV6-3; J gene: TRBJ2-1; clone size: -; D gene: -; CDR3 protein: CASSHANEQFF; CDR3 DNA: TGTGCCAGCAGCCATGCCAATGAGCAGTTCTTC
V gene: TRBV5-1; J gene: TRBJ2-3; clone size: -; D gene: -; CDR3 protein: CASSLVPGGADTQYF; CDR3 DNA: TGCGCCAGCAGCTTGGTACCTGGTGGGGCAGATACGCAGTATTTT
V gene: TRBV4-3; J gene: TRBJ1-2; clone size: -; D gene: -; CDR3 protein: CASSQAGRGVDYGYTF; CDR3 DNA: TGCGCCAGCAGCCAAGCGGGTCGGGGGGTGGACTATGGCTACACCTTC
V gene: TRBV15; J gene: TRBJ1-5; clone size: -; D gene: -; CDR3 protein: CATSRGGRPQHF; CDR3 DNA: TGTGCCACCAGCAGAGGGGGACGGCCCCAGCATTTT
V gene: TRBV2; J gene: TRBJ1-2; clone size: few; D gene: -; CDR3 protein: CASRLQGPYGYTF; CDR3 DNA: TGTGCCAGCAGGCTACAGGGACCTTATGGCTACACCTTC
V gene: TRBV6-5; J gene: TRBJ2-3; clone size: -; D gene: TRBD2; CDR3 protein: CASSYSGVSGGSSTDTQYF; CDR3 DNA: TGTGCCAGCAGTTACTCGGGGGTCAGCGGGGGGTCTAGCACAGATACGCAGTATTTT
V gene: TRBV18; J gene: TRBJ2-7; clone size: -; D gene: -; CDR3 protein: CASSPLGGVWEQYF; CDR3 DNA: TGTGCCAGCTCACCACTCGGGGGTGTGTGGGAGCAGTACTTC
V gene: TRBV9; J gene: TRBJ2-1; clone size: few; D gene: TRBD2; CDR3 protein: CASSPRTSGSEQFF; CDR3 DNA: TGTGCCAGCAGCCCCCGGACTAGCGGGAGTGAGCAGTTCTTC
V gene: TRBV4-3; J gene: TRBJ1-1; clone size: -; D gene: -; CDR3 protein: CASSQADEAFF; CDR3 DNA: TGCGCCAGCAGCCAAGCGGATGAAGCTTTCTTT